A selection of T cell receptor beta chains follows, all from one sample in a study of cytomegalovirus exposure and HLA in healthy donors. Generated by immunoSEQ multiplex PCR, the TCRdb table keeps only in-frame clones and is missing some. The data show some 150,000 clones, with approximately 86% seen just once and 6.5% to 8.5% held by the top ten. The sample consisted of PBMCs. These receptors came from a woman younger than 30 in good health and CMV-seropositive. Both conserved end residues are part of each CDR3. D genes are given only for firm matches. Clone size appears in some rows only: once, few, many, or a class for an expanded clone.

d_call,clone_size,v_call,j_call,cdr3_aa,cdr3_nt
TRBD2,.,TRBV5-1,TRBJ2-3,CASRGGLAGGDTQYF,TGCGCCAGCAGGGGCGGACTAGCGGGGGGAGATACGCAGTATTTT
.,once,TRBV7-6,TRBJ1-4,CASSLKGVSTNEKLFF,TGTGCCAGCAGCTTAAAGGGGGTTTCAACTAATGAAAAACTGTTTTTT
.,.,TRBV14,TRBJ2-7,CASSQGGLSYEQYF,TGTGCCAGCAGCCAAGGGGGCCTTTCCTACGAGCAGTACTTC
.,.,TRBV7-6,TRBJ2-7,CASSLRADLSYEQYF,TGTGCCAGCAGCCTACGAGCGGACCTCTCCTACGAGCAGTACTTC
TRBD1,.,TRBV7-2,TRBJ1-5,CASSRQGYQPQHF,TGTGCCAGCAGCAGACAGGGATATCAGCCCCAGCATTTT
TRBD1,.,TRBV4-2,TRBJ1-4,CASSQEALLFAGGATNEKLFF,TGTGCCAGCAGCCAAGAAGCCCTCCTCTTCGCAGGGGGTGCAACTAATGAAAAACTGTTTTTT
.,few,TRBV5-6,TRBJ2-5,CASSFGDTGEETQYF,TGTGCCAGCAGCTTTGGGGACACGGGCGAAGAGACCCAGTACTTC
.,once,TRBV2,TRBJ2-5,CASSGSGNRGGTQYF,TGTGCCAGCAGTGGATCCGGGAACCGAGGTGGGACCCAGTACTTC
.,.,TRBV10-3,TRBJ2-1,CAISGRGTYNEQFF,TGTGCCATCAGTGGGCGCGGGACTTACAATGAGCAGTTCTTC
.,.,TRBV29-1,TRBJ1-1,CSIRGGLDDEAFF,TGCAGCATCCGGGGGGGGCTAGACGATGAAGCTTTCTTT
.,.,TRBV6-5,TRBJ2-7,CASSYTGTYEQYF,TGTGCCAGCAGTTATACAGGGACCTACGAGCAGTACTTC
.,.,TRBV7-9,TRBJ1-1,CASSLPGGVEGAEAFF,TGTGCCAGCAGCTTACCGGGGGGCGTTGAGGGTGCTGAAGCTTTCTTT
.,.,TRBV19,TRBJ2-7,CASSQRTESSYEQYF,TGTGCCAGTAGCCAGAGGACAGAGAGCTCCTACGAGCAGTACTTC
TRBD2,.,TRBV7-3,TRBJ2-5,CASSSRGGAYQETQYF,TGTGCCAGCAGCTCCCGGGGAGGGGCCTACCAAGAGACCCAGTACTTC
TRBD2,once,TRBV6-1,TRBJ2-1,CASSRTSGRAHEQFF,TGTGCCAGCAGTCGGACTAGCGGGAGAGCCCATGAGCAGTTCTTC
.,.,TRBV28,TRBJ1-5,CASSLLETYSNQPQHF,TGTGCCAGCAGTTTATTGGAGACTTATAGCAATCAGCCCCAGCATTTT
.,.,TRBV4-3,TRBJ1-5,CASSQDRAGGQPQHF,TGCGCCAGCAGCCAAGATCGGGCGGGAGGACAGCCCCAGCATTTT
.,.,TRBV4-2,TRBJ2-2,CASSQDLARRDTGELFF,TGTGCCAGCAGCCAAGATCTGGCTAGGAGGGACACCGGGGAGCTGTTTTTT
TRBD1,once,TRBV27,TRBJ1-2,CASSLLGQGDRDYGYTF,TGTGCCAGCAGTTTATTGGGACAGGGAGATAGGGACTATGGCTACACCTTC
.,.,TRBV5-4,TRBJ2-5,CASSPAGPQETQYF,TGTGCCAGCAGCCCCGCAGGGCCCCAAGAGACCCAGTACTTC
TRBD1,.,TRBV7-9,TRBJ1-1,CASSSGQHWNTEAFF,TGTGCCAGCAGCTCGGGACAGCACTGGAACACTGAAGCTTTCTTT
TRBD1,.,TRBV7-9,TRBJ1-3,CASSPTLRDRAGNTIYF,TGTGCCAGCAGCCCTACCTTAAGGGACAGAGCTGGAAACACCATATATTTT
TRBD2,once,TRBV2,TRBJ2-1,CASSETSGSSNEQFF,TGTGCCAGCAGTGAAACTAGCGGGAGTAGTAATGAGCAGTTCTTC
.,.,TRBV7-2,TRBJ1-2,CASSPGLLYGYTF,TGTGCCAGCAGCCCGGGACTGCTCTATGGCTACACCTTC
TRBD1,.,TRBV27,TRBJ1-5,CASSLYIHRGSDQPQHF,TGTGCCAGCAGTTTGTATATCCACAGGGGGTCGGATCAGCCCCAGCATTTT
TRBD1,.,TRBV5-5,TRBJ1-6,CASSAPGQEPNSPLHF,TGTGCCAGCAGCGCTCCGGGACAGGAACCTAATTCACCCCTCCACTTT
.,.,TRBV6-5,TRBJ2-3,CASSYSRRSSDTQYF,TGTGCCAGCAGTTACTCTCGCAGATCCTCAGATACGCAGTATTTT
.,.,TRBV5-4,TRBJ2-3,CASSLARFTDTQYF,TGTGCCAGCAGCTTGGCTAGATTCACAGATACGCAGTATTTT
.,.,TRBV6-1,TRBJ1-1,CASIIGGRNTEAFF,TGTGCCAGCATCATCGGGGGTAGGAACACTGAAGCTTTCTTT
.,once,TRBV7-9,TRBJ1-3,CASSLDTSGRGSGNTIYF,TGTGCCAGCAGCTTAGACACTTCAGGGAGGGGGTCTGGAAACACCATATATTTT
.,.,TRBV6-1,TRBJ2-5,CASSEALARETQYF,TGTGCCAGCAGTGAAGCGCTGGCGAGGGAGACCCAGTACTTC
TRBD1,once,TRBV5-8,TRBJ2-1,CASSNGQGAGNEQFF,TGTGCCAGCAGCAACGGACAGGGGGCAGGCAATGAGCAGTTCTTC
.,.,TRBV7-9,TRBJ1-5,CASSLTGSQPQHF,TGTGCCAGCAGCTTGACGGGTTCTCAGCCCCAGCATTTT
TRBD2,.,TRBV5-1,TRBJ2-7,CASSREGMLAGDEQYF,TGCGCCAGCAGCCGGGAGGGAATGCTAGCGGGAGACGAGCAGTACTTC
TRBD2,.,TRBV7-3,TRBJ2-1,CASSFRTSGREGQFF,TGTGCCAGCAGCTTCCGGACTAGCGGGAGGGAGGGGCAGTTCTTC
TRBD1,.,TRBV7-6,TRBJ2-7,CASSLGAGGSLRNEQYF,TGTGCCAGCAGCTTAGGGGCAGGGGGCTCCTTAAGGAACGAGCAGTACTTC
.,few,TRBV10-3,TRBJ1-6,CATMDSYNSPLHF,TGTGCCACTATGGACAGTTATAATTCACCCCTCCACTTT
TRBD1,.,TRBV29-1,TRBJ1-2,CSVRQGANYGYTF,TGCAGCGTTCGACAGGGGGCAAACTATGGCTACACCTTC
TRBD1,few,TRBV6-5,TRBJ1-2,CASSKTGRYGYTF,TGTGCCAGCAGCAAGACAGGGCGTTATGGCTACACCTTC
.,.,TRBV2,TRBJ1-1,CASIGGRAQAFF,TGTGCCAGCATTGGCGGCAGGGCCCAAGCTTTCTTT
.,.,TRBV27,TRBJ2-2,CASSKLTGELFF,TGTGCCAGCAGTAAACTCACCGGGGAGCTGTTTTTT
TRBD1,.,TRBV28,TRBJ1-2,CASRDSQNYGYTF,TGTGCCAGCCGGGACAGTCAGAACTATGGCTACACCTTC
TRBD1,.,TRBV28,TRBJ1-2,CASSQEGDRGSQTF,TGTGCCAGCAGCCAAGAGGGGGACAGGGGGTCACAGACCTTC
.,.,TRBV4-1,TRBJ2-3,CASSPLVGGTDTQYF,TGCGCCAGCAGCCCATTAGTCGGTGGCACAGATACGCAGTATTTT
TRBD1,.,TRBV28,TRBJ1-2,CASSLGTGLGYTF,TGTGCCAGCAGTTTAGGGACAGGGTTAGGCTACACCTTC
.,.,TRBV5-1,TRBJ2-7,CASSLGADLPYEQYF,TGCGCCAGCAGCTTGGGTGCGGACTTACCCTACGAGCAGTACTTC
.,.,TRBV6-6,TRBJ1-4,CASSVDIGYNEKLFF,TGTGCCAGCAGTGTGGACATAGGGTACAATGAAAAACTGTTTTTT
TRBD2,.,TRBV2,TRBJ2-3,CASSREGLSDTQYF,TGTGCCAGCAGTAGGGAGGGGCTCTCAGATACGCAGTATTTT
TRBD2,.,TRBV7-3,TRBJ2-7,CASSPSGGYEQYF,TGTGCCAGCAGCCCATCGGGGGGGTACGAGCAGTACTTC
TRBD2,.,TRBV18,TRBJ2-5,CASSPTSGGTEKETQYF,TGTGCCAGCTCACCTACTAGCGGGGGAACAGAAAAAGAGACCCAGTACTTC
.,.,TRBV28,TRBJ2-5,CASSSLSGSRMETQYF,TGTGCCAGCAGTTCCCTCTCGGGGAGTAGGATGGAGACCCAGTACTTC
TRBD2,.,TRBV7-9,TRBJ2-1,CASSGRIELKRFF,TGTGCCAGTAGCGGGAGGATCGAGTTAAAGCGGTTCTTC
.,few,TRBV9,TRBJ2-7,CASKPSSYEQYF,TGTGCCAGCAAACCCAGCTCCTACGAGCAGTACTTC
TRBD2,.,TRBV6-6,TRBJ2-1,CASSYKTSGYNEQFF,TGTGCCAGCAGTTACAAGACTAGCGGATACAATGAGCAGTTCTTC
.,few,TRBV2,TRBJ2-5,CASNTGGPRRETQYF,TGTGCCAGCAACACGGGGGGCCCACGTAGGGAGACCCAGTACTTC